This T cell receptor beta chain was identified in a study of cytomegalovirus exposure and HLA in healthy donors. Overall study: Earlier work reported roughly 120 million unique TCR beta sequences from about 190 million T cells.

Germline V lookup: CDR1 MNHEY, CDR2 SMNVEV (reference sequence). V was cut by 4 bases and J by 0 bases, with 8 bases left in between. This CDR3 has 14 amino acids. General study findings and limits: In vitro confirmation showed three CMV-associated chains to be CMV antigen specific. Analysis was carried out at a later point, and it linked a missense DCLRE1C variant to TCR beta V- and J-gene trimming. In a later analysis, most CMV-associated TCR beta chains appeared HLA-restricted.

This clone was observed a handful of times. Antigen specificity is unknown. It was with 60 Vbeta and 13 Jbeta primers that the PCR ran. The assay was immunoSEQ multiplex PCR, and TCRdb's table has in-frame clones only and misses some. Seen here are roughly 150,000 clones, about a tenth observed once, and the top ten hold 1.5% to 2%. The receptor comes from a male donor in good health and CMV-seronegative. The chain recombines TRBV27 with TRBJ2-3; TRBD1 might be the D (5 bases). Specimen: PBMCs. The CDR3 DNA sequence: TGTGCCAGCAGTTCCTGGACAAGCACAGATACGCAGTATTTT. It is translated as CASSSWTSTDTQYF.